This T cell receptor (beta chain) was recovered during a study of neurological immune-mediated disorders. At the level of the study: Relapsing-remitting disease was seen in about nine tenths of the roughly 34 multiple sclerosis patients, and secondary progressive disease was seen in 3.

Points from the study as a whole: None of the CDR3 amino acid sequences found in expanded clones was shared across subjects. This suggests that the TCR-beta repertoires were private in all groups.

The sorted-subset TCR libraries were prepared using about 1 million CD4+ or CD8+ T cells as the starting material. In regard to this clonotype: The antigen is not known.

A single run covered 15-18 subjects with over 160 million TCR-beta sequences. TCRdb fed the 5' RACE reads into MiXCR, producing one record per CDR3 protein. The sample lists tens of thousands of distinct CDR3 sequences; about 5.8% were seen once. V gave up 5 bases and J gave up 0 bases, with 7 bases separating them. In germline, CDR1 is MDHEN, CDR2 SYDVKM. This CDR3 is 14 amino acids long. The receptor was derived from a woman in her late teens or twenties with multiple sclerosis. What was sequenced was CD4+ T cells from blood. The chain links TRBV28 to TRBJ1-4; D not resolved. The CDR3 nucleotides read TGTGCCAGCAGTCCGTATTCAACTAATGAAAAACTGTTTTTT. As protein: CASSPYSTNEKLFF.